The 15 T cell receptor beta chains listed next were all sequenced from one sample in a study of shared clonotypes between healthy human individuals. Profiling relied on immunoSEQ multiplex PCR, and the TCRdb table lists in-frame clones only, not all of them. Among about 1.5 million clones, roughly 96% were seen once, and the ten largest hold about 1.2%. The sample was naive CD4+ T cells sorted from blood. Subset noted: CD45RA+ positively selected. The receptors originated from a man aged 25 to 40 in good health.

This chain links TRBV6-5 with TRBJ2-3; TRBD1 might be the D (6 bases). The V gene's germline CDR1 is MNHEY and CDR2 SVGAGI. The CDR3 is made up of 13 amino acids. The V end lost 8 bases, the J end lost 4 bases, and 13 bases lay between the germline ends. The CDR3 DNA is TGTGCCAGCTCTACAGGGTGGGCAGATACGCAGTATTTT. It yields the protein CASSTGWADTQYF.

The V call is TRBV6-1, the J call TRBJ2-7; no clear D. The germline gives CDR1 MNHNS, CDR2 SASEGT. V shed 4 bases and J shed 0 bases, with 19 bases lying between them. The CDR3 sequence is 17 residues long. The CDR3 nucleotides are TGTGCCAGCAGTGCCCTAGTGATCACATTTAGCTCCTACGAGCAGTACTTC. This gives the protein CASSALVITFSSYEQYF.

The V gene is TRBV5-4, the J gene TRBJ2-7; D is perhaps TRBD1 (5 bases). The CDR3 runs 14 residues. Trimming removed 0 bases from V and 4 bases from J, with 11 bases in between. Germline CDR1 is SGHNT and CDR2 is YYREEE (reference sequence). The DNA for the CDR3 is TGTGCCAGCAGCTTGGACAGGCTACTATACGAGCAGTACTTC. This encodes CASSLDRLLYEQYF.

This clone has only a few counts. The rearrangement uses TRBV5-1 and TRBJ2-2; possibly TRBD2 for D (5 bases). The CDR3 loop spans 15 amino acids. Trimming shortened V by 7 bases and J by 3 bases, and 16 bases separated the two germline ends. In germline, CDR1 is SGHRS, CDR2 YFSETQ. Written as DNA, the CDR3 is TGCGCCAGCGACATCGGAGGAGCCCACACCGGGGAGCTGTTTTTT. Its translation is CASDIGGAHTGELFF.

V usage is TRBV11-2 and J usage is TRBJ1-4; 12 bases agree with TRBD1. Germline CDR1 SGHAT, CDR2 FQNNGV. This CDR3 is built from 17 residues. The V segment lost 3 bases and the J segment 7 bases; nucleotides outside the gene matches: 9. This CDR3 is CASSFRLGTGGGEKLFF. DNA of the CDR3: TGTGCCAGCAGCTTTCGACTCGGGACAGGGGGCGGTGAAAAACTGTTTTTT.

J is TRBJ1-1 and V is TRBV12-5; unclear D gene. This CDR3 comprises 13 residues. Trimming took 1 base from V and 4 from J, leaving 7 bases between them. CDR1 and CDR2 (germline): LGHNT, FRNRAP. CDR3 amino acids: CASGLEAGTEAFF. DNA of the CDR3: TGTGCTAGTGGTTTGGAGGCAGGCACTGAAGCTTTCTTT.

This sequence joins TRBV10-3 and TRBJ2-7; possibly TRBD1 for D (5 bases). The germline CDR1 and CDR2 sequences are ENHRY and SYGVKD. V was shortened by 2 bases and J by 2 bases, with 13 bases between the two germline ends. The CDR3 loop spans 15 amino acids. The CDR3 here is CAISEGAGSPYEQYF. Here the CDR3 DNA reads TGTGCCATCAGTGAGGGGGCAGGCTCGCCCTACGAGCAGTACTTC.

V is TRBV7-2 and J is TRBJ2-3, with D maybe TRBD1 (5 bases). CDR3 size: 17 residues. Germline CDR1 is SGHTA and CDR2 is FQGNSA. V was shortened by 4 bases and J by 5 bases, with 22 bases between the two germline ends. CDR3 nucleotides: TGTGCCAGCAGCTCCCGCCCTGCAGGGCTCTCCGGAGATACGCAGTATTTT. It codes for CASSSRPAGLSGDTQYF.

This clone was observed a single time. The gene calls are TRBV6-1 and TRBJ2-1, with TRBD2 as a possible D gene (6 bases). Germline CDR1 is MNHNS and CDR2 is SASEGT. The CDR3 extends over 16 amino acids. V was cut by 1 base and J by 12 bases, with 22 bases left in between. The CDR3 here is CASSEGWRDRPGGQFF. The DNA for the CDR3 is TGTGCCAGCAGTGAAGGATGGCGGGACCGCCCCGGGGGGCAGTTCTTC.

The V call is TRBV28, the J call TRBJ1-4; D ambiguous. Germline V CDR1 and CDR2: MDHEN, SYDVKM. V shed 3 bases and J shed 0 bases, with 8 bases lying between them. The CDR3 length is 15 residues. The CDR3 sequence: CASSFPGPTNEKLFF. CDR3 nucleotides: TGTGCCAGCAGTTTTCCGGGCCCAACTAATGAAAAACTGTTTTTT.

V gene TRBV7-9 combines with J gene TRBJ2-5; 10 nucleotides align to TRBD1. The V gene's germline CDR1 is SEHNR and CDR2 FQNEAQ (reference sequence). This CDR3 has 16 residues. Trimming removed 1 base from V and 3 bases from J; junction bases left unmatched: 5. CDR3 sequence reads: CASSLGDRGTEETQYF. Written as DNA, the CDR3 is TGTGCCAGCAGCTTAGGGGACAGGGGAACGGAAGAGACCCAGTACTTC.

The J gene is TRBJ2-2, the V gene TRBV5-6; D call uncertain. V was shortened by 2 bases and J by 4 bases, with 9 bases between the two germline ends. Germline CDR1 is SGHDT and CDR2 is YYEEEE. This CDR3 contains 14 residues. The CDR3 bases are TGTGCCAGCAGCTTTAGGGCACCCACCGGGGAGCTGTTTTTT. Protein product: CASSFRAPTGELFF. Full variable domain (remainder filled in from reference TRBV5-6 and TRBJ2-2): DAGVTQSPTHLIKTRGQQVTLRCSPKSGHDTVSWYQQALGQGPQFIFQYYEEEERQRGNFPDRFSGHQFPNYSSELNVNALLLGDSALYLCASSFRAPTGELFFGEGSRLTVL.

Notes on this clone: The sample carries other DNA sequences with the same CDR3. The chain has TRBV7-8 and TRBJ1-1; no clear D gene. Trimming took off 4 bases at V and 2 bases at J, with 8 bases between the two ends. The CDR3 consists of 13 residues. CDR1 and CDR2 (germline): SGHVS, FQNEAQ. The CDR3 region is CASSWDRNTEAFF. The CDR3 DNA follows: TGTGCCAGCAGCTGGGATCGAAACACTGAAGCTTTCTTT.

The chain couples TRBV6-1 to TRBJ1-2, with a weak D call TRBD1 (6 bases). This CDR3 is built from 14 residues. Trimming removed 6 bases at V and 6 bases at J, with 17 bases between. The germline V gene has CDR1 MNHNS and CDR2 SASEGT. The DNA for the CDR3 is TGTGCCAGCAGAGCTCGGGGGGCGAGAGATGGCTACACCTTC. Encoded protein: CASRARGARDGYTF.

V is TRBV10-3 and J is TRBJ1-5, with TRBD1 matching over 8 bases. Losses at the gene ends were 6 bases for V and 7 bases for J; bases not matched to a gene: 2. Germline lookup yields CDR1 ENHRY and CDR2 SYGVKD. The CDR3 is 12 amino acids. CDR3 residues: CAISDRGQPQHF. The CDR3 region has the DNA TGTGCCATCAGCGACAGGGGACAGCCCCAGCATTTT.